These 2 T cell receptor beta chains originate from one sample sequenced in a study of blood T cell repertoires in COVID-19. Sequencing used immunoSEQ multiplex PCR; TCRdb keeps in-frame clones, though not all of them. The data show around 340,000 clones, about nine tenths seen once. Material: PBMCs or T cells enriched from blood (not recorded which). These TCRs come from a woman aged 25 to 45 who had been exposed to COVID-19.

The V gene is TRBV28, the J gene TRBJ2-3, with 7 bases fitting TRBD2. The CDR3 loop spans 16 amino acids. Germline V gene data show CDR1 as MDHEN and CDR2 as SYDVKM. The J segment lost 5 bases and the V segment lost 6 bases, leaving 14 bases of the junction unmatched. The DNA for the CDR3 is TGTGCCAGCAGACTCAACACGAGACTAGCTGTAGATACGCAGTATTTT. The encoded protein is CASRLNTRLAVDTQYF.

This chain links TRBV5-1 with TRBJ2-1; D is undetermined. Trimming removed 0 bases at V and 8 bases at J, with 3 bases between. CDR3 size: 11 residues. Germline CDR1 SGHRS, CDR2 YFSETQ. The DNA for the CDR3 is TGCGCCAGCAGCTTGGTAGATGAGCAGTTCTTC. It yields the protein CASSLVDEQFF.